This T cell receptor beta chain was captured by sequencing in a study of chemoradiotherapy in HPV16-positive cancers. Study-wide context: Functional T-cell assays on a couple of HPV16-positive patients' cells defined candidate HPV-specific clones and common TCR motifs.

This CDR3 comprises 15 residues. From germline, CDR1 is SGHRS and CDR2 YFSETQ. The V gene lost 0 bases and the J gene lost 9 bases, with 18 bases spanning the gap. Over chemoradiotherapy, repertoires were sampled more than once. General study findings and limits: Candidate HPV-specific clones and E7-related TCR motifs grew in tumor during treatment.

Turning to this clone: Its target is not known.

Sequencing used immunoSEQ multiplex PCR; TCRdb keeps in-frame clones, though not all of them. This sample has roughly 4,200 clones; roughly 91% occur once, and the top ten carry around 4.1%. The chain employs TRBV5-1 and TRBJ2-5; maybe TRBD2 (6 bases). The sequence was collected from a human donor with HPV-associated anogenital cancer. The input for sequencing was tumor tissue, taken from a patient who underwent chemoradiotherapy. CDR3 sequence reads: CASSLDPGPSGAQYF. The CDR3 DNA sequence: TGCGCCAGCAGCTTGGATCCCGGACCCTCGGGGGCCCAGTACTTC.